What follows describes a single T cell receptor beta chain. No antigen is known for it. No much larger clonotype is one base removed from it; base qualities were not supplied. The data stem from a study of a mutant IDH1 vaccine in newly diagnosed glioma listed by TCRdb under 2021. Context from the whole study: Vaccination began 4-6 weeks after radiotherapy alone, or alongside temozolomide cycles in the chemotherapy-containing groups. Of the approximately 30 treated patients, roughly 60% were male and about 40% were female, and the mean age was around 40 years. Prior to enrollment, standard therapy consisting of radiotherapy alone, temozolomide alone, or radiochemotherapy with temozolomide had been administered to patients, with the combination being received by most patients. The week-35 safety follow-up was designated visit V12, and the week-47 end of study was designated visit V13. Peripheral blood was collected at six visits: V03 (baseline), V05, V07, V10, V12 and V13. Longitudinal TCRB deep sequencing was done for about two dozen treated patients, wherever samples were available for exploratory analyses.

The time point label, as the study defines it: week 47, end of study. Each vaccine dose was 300 ug of a 20-mer mutant IDH1 peptide in Montanide, given subcutaneously with topical imiquimod. Patients were given eight vaccinations, in weeks 1, 3, 5, 7, 11, 15, 19 and 23, which matched visits V03 through V10. Donors had newly diagnosed WHO grade 3 or 4 IDH1-mutant astrocytomas with loss of nuclear ATRX. The samples were drawn from NOA16, a multicentre, single-arm, open-label phase I trial in Germany that tested a mutant IDH1 peptide vaccine in humans for the first time. Genomic DNA for TCRB sequencing was extracted from EDTA blood using the DNeasy Blood and Tissue Kit. General study outcomes and caveats: Selection of PBMC samples for TCRB deep sequencing was based on availability. Changes in the top peripheral T cell clonotypes picked up by TCRB sequencing did not appear to be linked to pseudoprogression. According to the authors, sample limitations meant that analyses of patient blood samples could not be reproduced. Immune responses induced by the vaccine were seen in over 80% of patients across multiple MHC alleles.

Spanning cysteine to phenylalanine, the CDR3 consists of 12 amino acids. Of all the DNA, just the CDR3 is kept, 36 bases in frame from base 1. The junction shows trimming of 1 base on V and 5 bases on J, plus 5 bases between the germline ends. Sequences SGHDN (CDR1) and FVKESK (CDR2) are obtained from the germline V gene. The library came from the immunoSEQ multiplex PCR assay. Following the manufacturer's protocol, the hsTCRB Kit was used to amplify rearranged TCR beta chain sequences. An Illumina MiSeq was used to sequence the TCRB libraries. In the original analysis: The kit vendor's proprietary platform handled demultiplexing, trimming and gene mapping. Held by TCRdb, this immuneACCESS table contains in-frame sequences only and omits some clones. Under half of the omission traces to an unresolved V gene where checked; the cause of the rest is unknown. Clonal size and the V and J genes are those of that table, whereas D and trimming came from the DNA. This sample comprises roughly 32,000 clones, approximately 89% of them detected only once. Clones ranked in the top ten supply 2% to 2.5% of the sample.

The sequence was collected from a man between 40 and 49 years old with glioma. The chain couples TRBV14 to TRBJ1-1, with the D gene uncertain. Sequenced material: PBMCs, taken from a glioma patient whose treatment included an IDH1 peptide vaccine. The CDR3 loop reads CASSQVRTEAFF. In nucleotides, the sequence is TGTGCCAGCAGCCAAGTACGTACTGAAGCTTTCTTT. When the CDR3 is completed using the reference TRBV14 and TRBJ1-1 genes on either side, the full variable domain is EAGVTQFPSHSVIEKGQTVTLRCDPISGHDNLYWYRRVMGKEIKFLLHFVKESKQDESGMPNNRFLAERTGGTYSTLKVQPAELEDSGVYFCASSQVRTEAFFGQGTRLTVV.